The subject of this entry is one T cell receptor (beta chain). Assay: immunoSEQ multiplex PCR; the TCRdb copy retains only in-frame clones and omits some. Seen here are tens of thousands of clones, 75% to 90% observed once, and the top ten hold approximately 3.5%. This sample was included in a study of T cell changes during pregnancy in multiple sclerosis. V gave up 1 base and J gave up 9 bases; unmatched junction bases: 3. Germline V gene sequence: CDR1 LNHDA, CDR2 SQIVND (reference sequence). The CDR3 covers 13 residues. This receptor was taken from a female donor with multiple sclerosis, enrolled in a pregnancy study. The rearrangement joins TRBV19 to TRBJ1-5; 7 bases are shared with TRBD1. Sequencing was performed on peripheral blood, taken before pregnancy. The CDR3 sequence: CASSIGTGSPQHF. The CDR3 nucleotides read TGTGCCAGTAGTATAGGGACAGGTTCGCCCCAGCATTTT.